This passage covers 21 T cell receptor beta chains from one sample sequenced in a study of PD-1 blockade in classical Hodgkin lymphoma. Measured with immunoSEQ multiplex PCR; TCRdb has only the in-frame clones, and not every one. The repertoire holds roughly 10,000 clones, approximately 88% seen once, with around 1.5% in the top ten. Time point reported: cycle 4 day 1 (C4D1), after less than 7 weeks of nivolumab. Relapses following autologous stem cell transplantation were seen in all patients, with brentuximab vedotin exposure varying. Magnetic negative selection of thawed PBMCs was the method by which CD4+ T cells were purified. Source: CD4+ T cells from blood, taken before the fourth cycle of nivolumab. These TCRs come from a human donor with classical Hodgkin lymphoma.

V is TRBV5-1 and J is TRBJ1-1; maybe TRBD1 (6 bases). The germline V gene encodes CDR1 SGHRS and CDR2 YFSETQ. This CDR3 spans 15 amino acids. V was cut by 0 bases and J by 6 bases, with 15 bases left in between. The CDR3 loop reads CASSLETGSTSEAFF. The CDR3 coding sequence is TGCGCCAGCAGCTTGGAGACAGGATCAACCTCTGAAGCTTTCTTT. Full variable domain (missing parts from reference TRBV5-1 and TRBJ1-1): KAGVTQTPRYLIKTRGQQVTLSCSPISGHRSVSWYQQTPGQGLQFLFEYFSETQRNKGNFPGRFSGRQFSNSRSEMNVSTLELGDSALYLCASSLETGSTSEAFFGQGTRLTVV.

This CDR3 is CAIKGTSGSTDTQYF. Written as DNA, the CDR3 is TGTGCCATCAAAGGGACTAGCGGTAGCACAGATACGCAGTATTTT. V is TRBV10-3 and J is TRBJ2-3; 11 nucleotides agree with TRBD2. The V gene's germline CDR1 is ENHRY and CDR2 SYGVKD. The CDR3 is 15 amino acids. V lost 7 bases to trimming and J lost 0 bases; unmatched junction nucleotides: 3.

DNA for the CDR3: TGTGCCAGCAGCGCTAGGACCGGGAACTATGGCTACACCTTC. It specifies CASSARTGNYGYTF. The rearrangement uses TRBV5-6 and TRBJ1-2; no clear D gene. Germline loops: CDR1 SGHDT, CDR2 YYEEEE. The CDR3 runs to 14 residues. With 4 bases removed from V and 2 bases from J, the gap between germline ends came to 12 bases.

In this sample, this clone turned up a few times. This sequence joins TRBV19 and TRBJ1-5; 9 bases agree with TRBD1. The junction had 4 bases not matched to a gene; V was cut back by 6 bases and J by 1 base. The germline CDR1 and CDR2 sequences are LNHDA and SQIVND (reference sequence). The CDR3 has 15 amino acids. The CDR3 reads CASRDRGTSNQPQHF. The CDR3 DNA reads TGTGCCAGTAGAGACAGGGGGACGAGCAATCAGCCCCAGCATTTT.

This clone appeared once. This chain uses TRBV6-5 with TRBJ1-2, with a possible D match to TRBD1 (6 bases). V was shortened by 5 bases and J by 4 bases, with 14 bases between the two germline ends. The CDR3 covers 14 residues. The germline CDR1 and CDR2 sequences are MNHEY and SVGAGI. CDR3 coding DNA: TGTGCCAGCAGTACCTCAGGGGTCGGCTATGGCTACACCTTC. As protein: CASSTSGVGYGYTF.

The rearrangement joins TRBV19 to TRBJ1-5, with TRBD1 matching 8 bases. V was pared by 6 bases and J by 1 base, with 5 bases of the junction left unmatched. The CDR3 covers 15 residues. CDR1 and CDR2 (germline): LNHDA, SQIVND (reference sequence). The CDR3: CASRDRATSNQPQHF. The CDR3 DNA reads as TGTGCCAGTAGGGACAGGGCGACAAGCAATCAGCCCCAGCATTTT.

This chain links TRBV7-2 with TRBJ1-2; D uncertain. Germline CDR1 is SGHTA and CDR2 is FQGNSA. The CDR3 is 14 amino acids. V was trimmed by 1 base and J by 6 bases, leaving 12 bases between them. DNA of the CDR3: TGTGCCAGCAGCTTAGTGATGGGTGGGGATGGCTACACCTTC. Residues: CASSLVMGGDGYTF.

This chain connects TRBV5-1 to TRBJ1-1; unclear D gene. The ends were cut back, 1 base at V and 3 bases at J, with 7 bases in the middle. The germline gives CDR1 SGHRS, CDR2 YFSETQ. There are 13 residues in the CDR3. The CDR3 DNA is TGCGCCAGCAGCTTGTTCGAGGACACTGAAGCTTTCTTT. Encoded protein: CASSLFEDTEAFF.

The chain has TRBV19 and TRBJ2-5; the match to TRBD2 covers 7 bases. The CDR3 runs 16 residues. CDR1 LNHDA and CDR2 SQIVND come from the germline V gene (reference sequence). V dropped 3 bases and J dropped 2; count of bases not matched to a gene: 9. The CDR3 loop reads CASSMGGGGQQETQYF. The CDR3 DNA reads TGTGCCAGTAGTATGGGCGGGGGAGGGCAACAAGAGACCCAGTACTTC.

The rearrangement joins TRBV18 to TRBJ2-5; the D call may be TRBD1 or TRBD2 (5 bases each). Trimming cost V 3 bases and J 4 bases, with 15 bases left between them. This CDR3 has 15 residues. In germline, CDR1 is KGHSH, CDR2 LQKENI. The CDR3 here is CASSPSGTRGETQYF. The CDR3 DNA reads TGTGCCAGCTCACCGTCAGGGACCCGGGGAGAGACCCAGTACTTC.

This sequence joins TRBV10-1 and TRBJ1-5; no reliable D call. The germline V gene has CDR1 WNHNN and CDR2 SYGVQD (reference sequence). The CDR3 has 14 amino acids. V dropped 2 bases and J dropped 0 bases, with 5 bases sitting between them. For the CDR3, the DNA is TGCGCCAGCAGTGAGAGGGATAGCAATCAGCCCCAGCATTTT. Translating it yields CASSERDSNQPQHF.

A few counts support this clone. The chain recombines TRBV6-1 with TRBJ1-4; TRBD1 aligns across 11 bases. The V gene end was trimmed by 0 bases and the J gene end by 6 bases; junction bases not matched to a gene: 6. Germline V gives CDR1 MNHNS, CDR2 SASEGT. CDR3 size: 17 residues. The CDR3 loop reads CASSEAGTGGGDEKLFF. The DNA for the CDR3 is TGTGCCAGCAGTGAAGCCGGGACAGGGGGAGGAGATGAAAAACTGTTTTTT.

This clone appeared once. The CDR3 DNA is TGTGCCAGCAGCCCCCGCAGGGGGGGCAACAACTATGGCTACACCTTC. This sequence encodes CASSPRRGGNNYGYTF. The chain recombines TRBV9 with TRBJ1-2, with 7 nucleotides matching TRBD1. Looked up from germline, CDR1 is SGDLS and CDR2 is YYNGEE. J was trimmed by 2 bases and V by 4 bases; bases with no gene match: 11. The CDR3 consists of 16 residues.

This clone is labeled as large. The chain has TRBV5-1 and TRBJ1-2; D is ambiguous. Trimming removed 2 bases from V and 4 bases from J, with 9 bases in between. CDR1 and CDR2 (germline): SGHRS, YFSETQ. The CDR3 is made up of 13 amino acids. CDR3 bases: TGCGCCAGCAGCTTCAATCGGGGCTATGGCTACACCTTC. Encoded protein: CASSFNRGYGYTF.

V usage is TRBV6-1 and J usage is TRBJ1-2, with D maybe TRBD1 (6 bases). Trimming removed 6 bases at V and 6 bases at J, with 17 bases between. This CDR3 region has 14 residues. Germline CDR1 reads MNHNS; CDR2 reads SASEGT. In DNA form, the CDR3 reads TGTGCCAGCAGCCTACAGGGAGGGAGGGATGGCTACACCTTC. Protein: CASSLQGGRDGYTF.

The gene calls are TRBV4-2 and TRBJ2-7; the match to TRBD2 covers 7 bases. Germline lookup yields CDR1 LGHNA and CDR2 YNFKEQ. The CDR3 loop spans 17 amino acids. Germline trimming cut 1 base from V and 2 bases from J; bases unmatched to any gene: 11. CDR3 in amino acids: CASSQVGLADTAYEQYF. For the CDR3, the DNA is TGTGCCAGCAGCCAAGTAGGGCTAGCGGATACCGCCTACGAGCAGTACTTC.

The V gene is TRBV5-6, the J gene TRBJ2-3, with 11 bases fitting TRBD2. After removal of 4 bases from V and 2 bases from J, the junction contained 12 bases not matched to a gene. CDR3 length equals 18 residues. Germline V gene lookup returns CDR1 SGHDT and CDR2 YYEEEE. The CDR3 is CASSQVTYSGGATDTQYF. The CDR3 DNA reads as TGTGCCAGCAGCCAAGTAACTTATAGCGGGGGGGCCACAGATACGCAGTATTTT.

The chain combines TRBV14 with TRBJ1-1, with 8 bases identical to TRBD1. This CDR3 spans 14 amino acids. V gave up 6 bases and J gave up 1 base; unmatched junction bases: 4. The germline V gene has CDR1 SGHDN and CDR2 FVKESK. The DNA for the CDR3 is TGTGCCAGCAGTTTCGGACAGGGGAACACTGAAGCTTTCTTT. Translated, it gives CASSFGQGNTEAFF.

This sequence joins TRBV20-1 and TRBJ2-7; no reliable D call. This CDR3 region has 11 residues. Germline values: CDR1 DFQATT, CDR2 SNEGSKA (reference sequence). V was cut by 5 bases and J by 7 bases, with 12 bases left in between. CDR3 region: CSAARMGEQYF. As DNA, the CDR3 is TGCAGTGCTGCCCGTATGGGGGAGCAGTACTTC.

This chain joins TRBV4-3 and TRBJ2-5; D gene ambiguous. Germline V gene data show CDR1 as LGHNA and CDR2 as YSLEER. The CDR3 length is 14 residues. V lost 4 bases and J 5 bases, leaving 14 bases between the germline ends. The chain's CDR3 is CASSRFLEVETQYF. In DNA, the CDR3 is TGCGCCAGCAGCCGCTTCCTAGAGGTTGAGACCCAGTACTTC.

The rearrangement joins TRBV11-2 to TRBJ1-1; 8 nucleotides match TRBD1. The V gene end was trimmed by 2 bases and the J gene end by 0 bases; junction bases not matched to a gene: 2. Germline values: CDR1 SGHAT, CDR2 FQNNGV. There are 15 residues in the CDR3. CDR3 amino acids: CASSLTDRVNTEAFF. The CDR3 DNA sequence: TGTGCCAGCAGCTTAACGGACAGGGTGAACACTGAAGCTTTCTTT.